Sequencing of this TCR beta chain was carried out in a study of vaccination and CD4 T cells after COVID-19. A word on this clonotype: Its specificity is not known.

Scientists ran DNA taken from cultured CD4+ T cells through the Oncomine TCR Beta short-read assay for sequencing. TCRdb fed the PCR reads into MiXCR, producing one record per CDR3 protein. Of about 15,000 distinct CDR3 sequences listed, approximately 49% are singletons. The CDR3 totals 15 residues. V lost 4 bases, J lost 1 base, and 6 bases stayed unmatched. Germline V gives CDR1 SGHVS, CDR2 FQNEAQ. As for treatment: approximately 10-day PBMC culture with coronavirus spike peptide pools or control peptides (ViraFEST assay). V is TRBV7-8 and J is TRBJ2-7, with 8 bases fitting TRBD1. The sequence was collected from a human donor who had recovered from COVID-19. Material: CD4+ T cells from blood, cultured in vitro, obtained before SARS-CoV-2 vaccination. The CDR3 nucleotides are TGTGCCAGCAGCTCTGCCGGACAGGGTTCCTACGAGCAGTACTTC. Protein sequence: CASSSAGQGSYEQYF. The full variable domain, its missing parts supplied by reference TRBV7-8 and TRBJ2-7, is GAGVSQSPRYKVAKRGQDVALRCDPISGHVSLFWYQQALGQGPEFLTYFQNEAQLDKSGLPSDRFFAERPEGSVSTLKIQRTQQEDSAVYLCASSSAGQGSYEQYFGPGTRLTVT.